This T cell receptor beta chain was obtained from a study of blood T cells in healthy people across ages. Study outcomes and limitations: More naive CD4+ cells and higher diversity were found in long-lived than in aged donors.

A J-beta primer mix and a sample-barcoded 5' primer were used in a second PCR of roughly 6 to 12 cycles. Sequencing yielded, for each sample, at least 2.5 million paired-end reads carrying CDR3. TCRdb used MiXCR to reprocess the 5' RACE reads, holding one entry per CDR3 protein. The data show some 1.5 million distinct CDR3 sequences, with about 42% seen just once and just over 4% held by the top ten. The CDR3 has 19 amino acids. Trimming cost V 2 bases and J 7 bases; bases outside gene matches: 15. Comments on this clonotype: The antigen remains undetermined.

The sequence was collected from a woman in her late teens or twenties in good health. The rearrangement uses TRBV12-3 or TRBV12-4 and TRBJ2-1; TRBD2 agrees at 12 bases. Sequenced sample: blood. This CDR3 is CASSLFPRTSGKLNNEQFF. Here the CDR3 DNA reads TGTGCCAGCAGTTTATTCCCGAGGACTAGCGGGAAACTTAATAATGAGCAGTTCTTC.